The 20 T cell receptor beta chains listed next were all sequenced from one sample in a study of cytomegalovirus exposure and HLA in healthy donors. This PCR relied on a set of 60 Vbeta primers and 13 Jbeta primers. Assay: immunoSEQ multiplex PCR; the TCRdb copy retains only in-frame clones and omits some. Of 75,000 to 95,000 clones listed, 60% to 85% are singletons. The sequencing input was PBMCs. The receptors were gathered from a middle-aged woman in good health and CMV-seropositive.

The chain employs TRBV28 and TRBJ2-3, with 9 bases identical to TRBD1. The V segment lost 6 bases and the J segment 3 bases; nucleotides outside the gene matches: 7. The CDR3 has 15 amino acids. CDR1 MDHEN and CDR2 SYDVKM come from the germline V gene. This CDR3 is CASSPTGGGTDTQYF. The CDR3 region has the DNA TGTGCCAGCAGCCCAACAGGGGGCGGGACAGATACGCAGTATTTT.

V gene TRBV4-2 combines with J gene TRBJ2-7; D is possibly TRBD1 (6 bases). Trimming removed 4 bases at V and 5 bases at J, with 21 bases between. Per germline, CDR1 LGHNA and CDR2 YNFKEQ. This CDR3 comprises 16 residues. The CDR3 spells CASSPRQAQGSNEQYF. The CDR3 nucleotides read TGTGCCAGCAGCCCTCGACAGGCACAGGGTTCCAACGAGCAGTACTTC.

The chain uses TRBV5-1 and TRBJ2-3; D not resolved. Per the germline V gene, CDR1 is SGHRS and CDR2 is YFSETQ. V lost 2 bases, J lost 2 bases, and 9 bases lay in between. The CDR3 spans 14 residues. The CDR3 region is CASSLSSDTDTQYF. The DNA of the CDR3 is TGCGCCAGCAGCTTATCTAGTGACACAGATACGCAGTATTTT.

V is TRBV9 and J is TRBJ2-1; 8 nucleotides agree with TRBD2. The CDR3 extends over 15 amino acids. Trimming took 0 bases from V and 10 from J; bases not matched to a gene: 9. Germline V lookup: CDR1 SGDLS, CDR2 YYNGEE. The chain's CDR3 is CASSVAPGGGSEQFF. CDR3 bases: TGTGCCAGCAGCGTAGCCCCGGGGGGGGGCTCCGAGCAGTTCTTC.

This clone showed up just once. The V and J genes are TRBV6-1 and TRBJ2-5, with a tentative D call TRBD2 (6 bases). Germline CDR1 is MNHNS and CDR2 is SASEGT. This CDR3 comprises 16 residues. The V end was cut by 3 bases, the J end by 1 base, with 15 bases between. The CDR3 here is CASSEGMTRSQETQYF. CDR3 coding DNA: TGTGCCAGCAGTGAGGGTATGACTAGGTCCCAAGAGACCCAGTACTTC.

This chain links TRBV30 with TRBJ2-7; D unclear. The V gene lost 6 bases and the J gene lost 0 bases, with 12 bases spanning the gap. CDR3 length: 13 residues. Germline V gene data show CDR1 as GTSNPN and CDR2 as SVGIG (reference sequence). CDR3 loop: CACHSQSSYEQYF. For the CDR3, the DNA is TGTGCCTGTCATTCACAATCCTCCTACGAGCAGTACTTC.

Only one count was recorded for this clone. The chain combines TRBV28 with TRBJ1-5, with D maybe TRBD1 (6 bases). CDR1 is MDHEN and CDR2 is SYDVKM in the germline V gene. The CDR3 spans 15 residues. The V and J ends lost 7 bases and 5 bases respectively, with 18 bases between them. The CDR3 DNA is TGTGCCAGCACCGGGGCGATACAGGGCTATCAGCCCCAGCATTTT. This codes for CASTGAIQGYQPQHF.

The CDR3 loop reads CASSQDQQTGSLQETQYF. CDR3 nucleotide sequence: TGCGCCAGCAGCCAAGATCAGCAGACAGGGTCTCTCCAAGAGACCCAGTACTTC. This chain joins TRBV4-1 and TRBJ2-5, with 7 bases matching TRBD1. Germline CDR1 reads MGHRA; CDR2 reads YSYEKL. The CDR3 contains 18 residues. Unmatched junction bases numbered 11, after V lost 0 bases and J lost 1 base.

V gene TRBV21-1 combines with J gene TRBJ2-3; TRBD1 is the table's D call and was not checked against the DNA. TRBV21-1 is deemed a pseudogene. This CDR3 has 14 amino acids. The CDR3 DNA follows: TGTGCCAGCAGCACGACAGTATACACAGATACGCAGTATTTT. It yields the protein CASSTTVYTDTQYF.

The V and J genes are TRBV2 and TRBJ2-1, with 10 bases matching TRBD2. Germline CDR1 reads SNHLY; CDR2 reads FYNNEI. The ends lost 7 bases at V and 1 base at J; junction bases unmatched: 1. The CDR3 runs to 14 residues. Written as DNA, the CDR3 is TGTGCCAGCACACTAGCGGGGTCCTACAATGAGCAGTTCTTC. Protein sequence: CASTLAGSYNEQFF.

This clone was seen only once. V is TRBV21-1 and J is TRBJ2-3; no DNA check was done on the table's D call, TRBD2. TRBV21-1 has pseudogene status. This CDR3 contains 17 residues. As DNA, the CDR3 is TGTGCCAGCAGCAAAGGGGGGACTAGCGGGAGCACAGATACGCAGTATTTT. It codes for CASSKGGTSGSTDTQYF.

This chain connects TRBV13 to TRBJ1-4; no definite D call. The V gene lost 3 bases and the J gene lost 8 bases, with 10 bases spanning the gap. The CDR3 has 13 residues. CDR1 and CDR2 (germline): PRHDT, FYEKMQ (reference sequence). CDR3 sequence: CASSFGEAEKLFF. CDR3 coding DNA: TGTGCCAGCAGCTTCGGGGAAGCAGAAAAACTGTTTTTT.

The genes are TRBV2 and TRBJ2-3; TRBD2 matches at 8 bases. V lost 8 bases and J lost 4; bases outside the gene matches: 8. From germline, CDR1 is SNHLY and CDR2 FYNNEI. The CDR3 is made up of 14 amino acids. The CDR3 loop is CASSRFSGADTQYF. Written as DNA, the CDR3 is TGTGCCAGCTCTCGTTTTAGCGGGGCAGATACGCAGTATTTT.

This sequence joins TRBV19 and TRBJ2-5, with 10 bases aligning to TRBD1. Germline V CDR1 and CDR2: LNHDA, SQIVND (reference sequence). This CDR3 is built from 15 residues. Germline trimming cut 7 bases from V and 5 bases from J; bases unmatched to any gene: 10. The chain's CDR3 is CASTLTGQGRETQYF. In DNA, the CDR3 is TGTGCCAGTACTTTAACGGGACAGGGGAGGGAGACCCAGTACTTC.

The rearrangement joins TRBV7-2 to TRBJ2-3; 12 bases are a match to TRBD2. This CDR3 has 16 residues. Per the germline V gene, CDR1 is SGHTA and CDR2 is FQGNSA. Germline trimming cut 1 base from V and 5 bases from J; bases unmatched to any gene: 4. This CDR3 is CASSLVGLAGRDTQYF. As DNA, the CDR3 is TGTGCCAGCAGCTTAGTTGGACTAGCGGGAAGAGATACGCAGTATTTT.

This clone was seen just once. The J gene is TRBJ2-1, the V gene TRBV7-9, with TRBD1 matching 9 bases. The CDR3 contains 13 residues. Trimming cost V 10 bases and J 5 bases; bases outside gene matches: 6. Germline lookup yields CDR1 SEHNR and CDR2 FQNEAQ (reference sequence). CDR3 residues: CANTGGPNNEQFF. The CDR3 bases are TGTGCCAACACAGGGGGCCCTAACAATGAGCAGTTCTTC. Full variable domain (missing parts from reference TRBV7-9 and TRBJ2-1): DTGVSQNPRHKITKRGQNVTFRCDPISEHNRLYWYRQTLGQGPEFLTYFQNEAQLEKSRLLSDRFSAERPKGSFSTLEIQRTEQGDSAMYLCANTGGPNNEQFFGPGTRLTVL.

This chain links TRBV19 with TRBJ2-7; D gene uncertain. This CDR3 has 13 residues. V was shortened by 3 bases and J by 3 bases, with 9 bases between the two germline ends. From germline, CDR1 is LNHDA and CDR2 SQIVND (reference sequence). The CDR3 loop reads CASSISVFYEQYF. The DNA of the CDR3 is TGTGCCAGTAGTATCAGTGTATTCTACGAGCAGTACTTC.

The chain combines TRBV9 with TRBJ1-3; D gene unclear. V dropped 0 bases and J dropped 0 bases, with 7 bases sitting between them. Germline assignment: CDR1 SGDLS and CDR2 YYNGEE. The CDR3 runs to 15 residues. CDR3 sequence: CASSVAGLSGNTIYF. In DNA form, the CDR3 reads TGTGCCAGCAGCGTAGCTGGGCTCTCTGGAAACACCATATATTTT. The whole variable domain, filled in from reference TRBV9 and TRBJ1-3, reads DSGVTQTPKHLITATGQRVTLRCSPRSGDLSVYWYQQSLDQGLQFLIQYYNGEERAKGNILERFSAQQFPDLHSELNLSSLELGDSALYFCASSVAGLSGNTIYFGEGSWLTVV.

The chain combines TRBV10-3 with TRBJ2-3; TRBD2 matches 12 bases. After removal of 6 bases from V and 6 bases from J, the junction contained 7 bases not matched to a gene. This CDR3 is 15 amino acids long. Germline CDR1 reads ENHRY; CDR2 reads SYGVKD. CDR3 residues: CAIRRLAGVTDTQYF. The CDR3 DNA sequence: TGTGCCATCAGGAGACTAGCGGGGGTGACTGATACGCAGTATTTT.

This clone was seen many times. Distinct nucleotide sequences in the sample also encode this CDR3. This CDR3 is CASSLAPRVNTEAFF. The CDR3 nucleotides read TGTGCCAGCAGCTTAGCTCCCCGGGTAAACACTGAAGCTTTCTTT. The genes are TRBV11-2 and TRBJ1-1; unclear D gene. Germline V gene lookup returns CDR1 SGHAT and CDR2 FQNNGV. The germline V and J ends were trimmed by 1 base and 2 bases, with 11 bases remaining between them. This CDR3 comprises 15 residues.